This is a list of T cell receptor beta chains from one sample in a study of robustness of blood B and T cell sequencing. TCRdb re-called the PCR reads through MiXCR, storing one row per CDR3 protein. The table has approximately 1,600 distinct CDR3 sequences, 50% to 70% seen once. The sample consisted of peripheral blood. Receptor source: a human donor in good health. Both conserved end residues are part of each CDR3.

V: TRBV4-1
J: TRBJ1-3
CDR3: CASSQDLIGNTIYF

V: TRBV20-1
J: TRBJ2-4
CDR3: CSAPGTRRDIQYF

V: TRBV6-2/TRBV6-3
J: TRBJ1-1
CDR3: CASSYFPEGVSNTEAFF

V: TRBV2
J: TRBJ1-2
CDR3: CASSVGTGAGYTF

V: TRBV6-5
J: TRBJ2-1
CDR3: CASSFSGTSGNEQFF

V: TRBV24-1
J: TRBJ2-6
CDR3: CATSDSGIAFSGANVLTF

V: TRBV5-5
J: TRBJ2-3
CDR3: CASGYRTPSTDTQYF

V: TRBV30
J: TRBJ2-2
CDR3: CAWLEGLGGTGELFF

V: TRBV15
J: TRBJ1-2
CDR3: CATSRDKAVLGGYTF

V: TRBV24-1
J: TRBJ2-2
CDR3: CAPAGDNTGELFF